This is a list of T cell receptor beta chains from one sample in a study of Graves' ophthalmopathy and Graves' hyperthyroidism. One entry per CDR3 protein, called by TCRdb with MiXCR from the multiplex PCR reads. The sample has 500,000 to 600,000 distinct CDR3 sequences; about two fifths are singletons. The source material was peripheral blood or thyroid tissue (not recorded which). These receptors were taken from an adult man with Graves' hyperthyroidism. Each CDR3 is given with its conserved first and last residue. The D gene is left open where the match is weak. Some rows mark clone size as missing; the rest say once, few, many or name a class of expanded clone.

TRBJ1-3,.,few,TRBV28,CASSEKGNTIYF,TGTGCCAGCAGTGAGAAAGGAAACACCATATATTTT
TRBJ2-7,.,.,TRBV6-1,CASKSQGSSYEQYF,TGTGCCAGCAAATCGCAGGGCAGCTCCTACGAGCAGTACTTC
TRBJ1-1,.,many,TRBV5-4,CASSSRAGMNTEAFF,TGTGCCAGCAGCTCCAGGGCCGGCATGAACACTGAAGCTTTCTTT
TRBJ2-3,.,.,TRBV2,CASSYEEGAIWADTQYF,TGTGCCAGCAGTTACGAGGAGGGGGCAATTTGGGCAGATACGCAGTATTTT
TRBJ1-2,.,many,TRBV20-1,CSAQQRSYGYTF,TGCAGTGCGCAGCAGAGGTCTTATGGCTACACCTTC
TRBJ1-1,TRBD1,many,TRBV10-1,CASSAGGKNTEAFF,TGCGCCAGCAGTGCAGGGGGGAAGAACACTGAAGCTTTCTTT
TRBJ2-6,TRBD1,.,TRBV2,CASRRTGTGANVLTF,TGTGCCAGCAGACGGACAGGGACTGGGGCCAACGTCCTGACTTTC
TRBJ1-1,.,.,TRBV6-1,CASAPGPGRRDTEAFF,TGTGCCAGCGCTCCGGGGCCAGGGAGGCGGGACACTGAAGCTTTCTTT
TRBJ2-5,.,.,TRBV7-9,CASSLNGFVIETQYF,TGTGCCAGCAGTTTAAATGGGTTCGTGATAGAGACCCAGTACTTC
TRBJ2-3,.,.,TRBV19,CASSPQTGRGDTQYF,TGTGCCAGTAGTCCGCAGACAGGGCGGGGAGATACGCAGTATTTT
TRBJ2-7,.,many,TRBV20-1,CSAIGSSLRGSYEQYF,TGCAGTGCTATAGGGAGTAGTTTGCGGGGCTCCTACGAGCAGTACTTC
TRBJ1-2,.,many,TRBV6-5,CASSYSTQVDGYTF,TGTGCCAGCAGTTACTCGACCCAGGTCGATGGCTACACCTTC
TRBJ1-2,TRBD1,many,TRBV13,CASRAGGYYGYTF,TGTGCCAGCAGGGCAGGGGGCTACTATGGCTACACCTTC
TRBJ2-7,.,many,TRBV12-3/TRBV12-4,CASSLAGLLYEQYF,TGTGCCAGCAGTTTAGCGGGACTTCTCTACGAGCAGTACTTC
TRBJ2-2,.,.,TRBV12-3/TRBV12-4,CASGQGSNTGELFF,TGTGCCAGCGGGCAGGGTTCGAACACCGGGGAGCTGTTTTTT
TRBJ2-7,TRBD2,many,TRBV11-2,CASRSRVAGGYEQYF,TGTGCCAGCAGATCAAGGGTAGCGGGAGGCTACGAGCAGTACTTC
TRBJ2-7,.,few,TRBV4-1,CASSQDPQDNYEQYF,TGCGCCAGCAGCCAAGATCCACAGGACAACTACGAGCAGTACTTC
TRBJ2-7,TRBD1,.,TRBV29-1,CSVGHGTGGSEQYF,TGCAGCGTTGGACATGGGACAGGGGGATCCGAGCAGTACTTC
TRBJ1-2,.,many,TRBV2,CASSEFLDPQGYTF,TGTGCCAGCAGTGAATTCTTGGACCCTCAAGGCTACACCTTC
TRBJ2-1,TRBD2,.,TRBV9,CASSRAGGSNEQFF,TGTGCCAGCAGCCGGGCCGGGGGGAGCAATGAGCAGTTCTTC
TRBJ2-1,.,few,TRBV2,CASPHPGTDEQFF,TGTGCCAGCCCCCATCCAGGGACGGATGAGCAGTTCTTC
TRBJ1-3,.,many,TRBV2,CASSSGIALRNTIYF,TGTGCCAGCAGTTCAGGGATAGCTCTGAGAAACACCATATATTTT
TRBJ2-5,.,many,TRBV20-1,CSASDLRQGETQYF,TGCAGTGCGAGTGACCTAAGGCAGGGGGAGACCCAGTACTTC
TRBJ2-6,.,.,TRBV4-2,CASSQDTVSGANVLTF,TGTGCCAGCAGCCAAGATACGGTCTCTGGGGCCAACGTCCTGACTTTC
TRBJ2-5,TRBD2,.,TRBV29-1,CSGGLAGRETQYF,TGCAGTGGGGGACTAGCGGGACGAGAGACCCAGTACTTC
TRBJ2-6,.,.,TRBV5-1,CASSFVQANTGANVLTF,TGCGCCAGCAGCTTTGTACAGGCGAACACCGGGGCCAACGTCCTGACTTTC
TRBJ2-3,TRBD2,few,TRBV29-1,CSVVISGSRPDTQYF,TGCAGCGTCGTCATTAGCGGGAGCCGTCCAGATACGCAGTATTTT
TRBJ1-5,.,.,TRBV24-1,CATSVGGRRNQPQHF,TGTGCCACCAGTGTGGGGGGTCGACGCAATCAGCCCCAGCATTTT
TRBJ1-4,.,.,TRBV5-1,CAGSAVIAGDNEKLFF,TGCGCCGGCAGCGCTGTCATCGCAGGGGATAATGAAAAACTGTTTTTT
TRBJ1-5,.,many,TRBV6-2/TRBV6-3,CASTSWGGRQPQHF,TGTGCCAGCACTTCCTGGGGGGGCAGGCAGCCCCAGCATTTT
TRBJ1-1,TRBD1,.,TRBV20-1,CSAARDRADTEAFF,TGCAGTGCAGCCCGGGACAGGGCAGACACTGAAGCTTTCTTT
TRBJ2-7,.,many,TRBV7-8,CASSLAMGWANEQYF,TGTGCCAGCAGCTTAGCTATGGGGTGGGCGAACGAGCAGTACTTC
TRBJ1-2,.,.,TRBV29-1,CSVRLGFDENYGYTF,TGCAGCGTCCGCTTGGGGTTTGACGAAAACTATGGCTACACCTTC
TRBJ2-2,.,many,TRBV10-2,CASSEQNTGELFF,TGCGCCAGCAGTGAACAGAACACCGGGGAGCTGTTTTTT
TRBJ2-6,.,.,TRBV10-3,CAISESGVHSGANVLTF,TGTGCCATCAGTGAGTCAGGGGTCCATTCAGGGGCCAACGTCCTGACTTTC
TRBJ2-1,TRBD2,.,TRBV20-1,CSAGTSGRVGEQFF,TGCAGTGCTGGGACTAGCGGGAGGGTGGGTGAGCAGTTCTTC
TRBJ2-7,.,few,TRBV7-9,CASSSRASAAYEQYF,TGTGCCAGCAGTTCAAGGGCGTCGGCAGCCTACGAGCAGTACTTC
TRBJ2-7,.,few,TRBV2,CASSRWSVSSYEQYF,TGTGCCAGCAGCCGCTGGAGCGTAAGCTCCTACGAGCAGTACTTC
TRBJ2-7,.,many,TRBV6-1,CASSEGAWAEYEQYF,TGTGCCAGCAGTGAAGGTGCTTGGGCGGAATACGAGCAGTACTTC
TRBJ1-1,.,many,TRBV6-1,CASSANYRNTEAFF,TGTGCCAGCAGTGCGAATTACAGGAACACTGAAGCTTTCTTT
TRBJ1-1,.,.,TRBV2,CTSSAMGETEAFF,TGTACCAGCAGTGCAATGGGGGAGACTGAAGCTTTCTTT
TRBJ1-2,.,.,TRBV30,CAWSELHGYTF,TGTGCCTGGAGCGAACTTCATGGCTACACCTTC
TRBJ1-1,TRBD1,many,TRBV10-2,CASSEILGQAVNTEAFF,TGCGCCAGCAGTGAGATCCTCGGACAGGCGGTGAACACTGAAGCTTTCTTT
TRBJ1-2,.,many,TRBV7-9,CASSLAFARSDGYTF,TGTGCCAGCAGCTTAGCTTTCGCCCGGTCGGATGGCTACACCTTC
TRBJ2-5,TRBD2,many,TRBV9,CASSPTSGGQETQYF,TGTGCCAGCAGCCCTACTAGCGGGGGTCAAGAGACCCAGTACTTC
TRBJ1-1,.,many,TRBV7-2,CASSLAFLNTEAFF,TGTGCCAGCAGCTTAGCTTTCTTGAACACTGAAGCTTTCTTT